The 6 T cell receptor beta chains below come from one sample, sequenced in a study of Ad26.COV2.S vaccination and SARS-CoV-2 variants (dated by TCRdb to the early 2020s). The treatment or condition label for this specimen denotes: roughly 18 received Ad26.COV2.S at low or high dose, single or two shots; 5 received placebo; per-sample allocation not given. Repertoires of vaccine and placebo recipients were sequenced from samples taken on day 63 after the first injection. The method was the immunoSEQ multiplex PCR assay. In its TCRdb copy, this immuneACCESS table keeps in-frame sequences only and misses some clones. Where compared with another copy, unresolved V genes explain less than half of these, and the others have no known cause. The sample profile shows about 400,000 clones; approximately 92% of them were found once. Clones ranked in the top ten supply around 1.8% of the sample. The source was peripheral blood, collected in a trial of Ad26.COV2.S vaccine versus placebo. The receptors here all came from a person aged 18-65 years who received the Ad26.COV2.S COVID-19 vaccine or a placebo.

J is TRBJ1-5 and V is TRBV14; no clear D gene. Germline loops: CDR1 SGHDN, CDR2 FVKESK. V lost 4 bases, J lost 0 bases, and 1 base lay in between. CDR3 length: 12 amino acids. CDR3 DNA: TGTGCCAGCAGCCGTAGCAATCAGCCCCAGCATTTT. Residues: CASSRSNQPQHF.

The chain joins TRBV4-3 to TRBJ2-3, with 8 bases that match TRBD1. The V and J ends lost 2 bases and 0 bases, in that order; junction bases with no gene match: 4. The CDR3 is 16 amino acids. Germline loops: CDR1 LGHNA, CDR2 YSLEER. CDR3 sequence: CASSQRQGLSTDTQYF. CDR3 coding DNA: TGCGCCAGCAGCCAACGACAGGGGTTAAGCACAGATACGCAGTATTTT.

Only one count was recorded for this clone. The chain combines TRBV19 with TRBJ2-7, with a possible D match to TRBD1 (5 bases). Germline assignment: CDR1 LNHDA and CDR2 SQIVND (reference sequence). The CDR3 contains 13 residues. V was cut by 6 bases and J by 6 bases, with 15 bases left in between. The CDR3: CASRGRAFVEQYF. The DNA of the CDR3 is TGTGCCAGTAGGGGCAGGGCATTTGTCGAGCAGTACTTC.

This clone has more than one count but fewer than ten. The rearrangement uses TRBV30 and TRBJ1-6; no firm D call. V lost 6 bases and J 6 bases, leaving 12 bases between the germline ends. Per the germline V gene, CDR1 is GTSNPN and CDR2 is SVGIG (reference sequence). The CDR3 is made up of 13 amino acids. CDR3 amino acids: CACRGGSNSPLHF. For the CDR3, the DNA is TGTGCCTGTCGGGGAGGGTCTAATTCACCCCTCCACTTT.

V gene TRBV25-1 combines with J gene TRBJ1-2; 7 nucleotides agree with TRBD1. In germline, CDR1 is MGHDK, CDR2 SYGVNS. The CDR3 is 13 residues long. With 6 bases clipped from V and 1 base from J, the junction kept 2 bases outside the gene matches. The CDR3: CASRGQVNYGYTF. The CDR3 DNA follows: TGTGCCAGCAGAGGACAGGTTAACTATGGCTACACCTTC.

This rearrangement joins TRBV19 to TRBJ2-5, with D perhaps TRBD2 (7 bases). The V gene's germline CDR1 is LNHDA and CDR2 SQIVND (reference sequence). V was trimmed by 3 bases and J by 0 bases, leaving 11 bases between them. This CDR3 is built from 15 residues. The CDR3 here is CASSILRGHQETQYF. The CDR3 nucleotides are TGTGCCAGTAGTATCTTGCGGGGGCACCAAGAGACCCAGTACTTC.